This T cell receptor (beta chain) was sequenced in a study of human T cells and chemical hapten exposure. On the study more broadly: Chiefly women, the patients showed alopecia areata, totalis or universalis. Findings of the study overall: It was expanded TCRs that formed significantly more large CDR3 similarity clusters than controls did.

The library attached unique molecular identifiers to individual cDNA molecules. The authors' processing: A typical sample had roughly 91,000 TCRs, with 23,224 to 690,600 overall. TCRdb recomputed calls from the RACE reads with MiXCR, one row per CDR3 protein. The V and J calls here are based on TCRdb, not the publication. The sample lists roughly 40,000 distinct CDR3 sequences, roughly a tenth occurring once. There are 13 residues in the CDR3. V was clipped by 5 bases and J by 4 bases; unmatched bases: 2. Germline-derived CDR1 and CDR2 are SEHNR and FQNEAQ (reference sequence). Sample time point: pre-sensitization, week 0. Documented treatment: therapeutic diphenylcyclopropenone sensitization with weekly scalp DPC. This clonotype was counted many times. What it binds is not known.

The rearrangement uses TRBV7-9 and TRBJ2-5; TRBD2 agrees at 9 bases. This clonotype was sampled from a man aged 25 to 40 with alopecia areata. Some clones in this sample may be carry-over from other donors' samples. Sequenced here: whole blood, sampled in connection with sensitization to the hapten diphenylcyclopropenone (DPC). CDR3 sequence reads: CASSDSGRETQYF. In DNA form, the CDR3 reads TGTGCCAGCAGCGATAGCGGGAGAGAGACCCAGTACTTC.